What follows is one T cell receptor beta chain and its context. Its antigen is unknown. These data are taken from a study of blood T cells in healthy people across ages. General study results and limits: Observed TCR beta diversity showed a strong correlation with the percentage of naive T cells as measured by flow cytometry. Because sorting was not performed, PBMCs prevented conclusive naive versus antigen-experienced comparison.

J gave up 1 base and V 0 bases, and 2 bases lay outside the gene matches. The CDR3 has 16 residues. Per the germline V gene, CDR1 is MNHNY and CDR2 is SVGAGI (reference sequence). A sample-barcoded 5' primer and a J-beta primer mix were used in a second PCR of roughly 6 to 11 cycles. A template-switch adaptor that had 12 random nucleotides put a tag on each cDNA molecule. MiXCR, run by TCRdb on the 5' RACE reads, gives a single entry per CDR3 protein. The sample lists around 1,100,000 distinct CDR3 sequences; around two fifths were seen once. This TCR was sampled from a man aged 18-30 years in good health. The J gene is TRBJ2-5, the V gene TRBV6-6; 10 bases match TRBD2. The sample comprised blood. CDR3 sequence reads: CASSYSRLAGQETQYF. CDR3 DNA sequence: TGTGCCAGCAGTTACTCGAGACTAGCGGGCCAAGAGACCCAGTACTTC.